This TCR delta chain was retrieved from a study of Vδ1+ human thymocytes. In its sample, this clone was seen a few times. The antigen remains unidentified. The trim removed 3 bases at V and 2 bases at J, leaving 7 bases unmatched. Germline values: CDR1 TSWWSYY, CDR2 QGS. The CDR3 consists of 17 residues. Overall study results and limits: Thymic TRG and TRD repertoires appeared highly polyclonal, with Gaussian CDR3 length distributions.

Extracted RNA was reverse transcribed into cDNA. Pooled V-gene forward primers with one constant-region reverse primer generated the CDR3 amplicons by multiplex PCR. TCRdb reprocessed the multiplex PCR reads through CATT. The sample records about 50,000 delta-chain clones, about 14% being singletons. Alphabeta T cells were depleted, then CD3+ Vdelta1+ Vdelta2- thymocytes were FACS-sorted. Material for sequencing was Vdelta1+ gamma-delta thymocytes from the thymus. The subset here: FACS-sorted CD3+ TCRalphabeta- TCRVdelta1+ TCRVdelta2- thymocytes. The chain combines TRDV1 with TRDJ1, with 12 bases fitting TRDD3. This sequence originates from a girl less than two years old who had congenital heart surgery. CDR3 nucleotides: TGTGCTCTTGGGGATCTACCTGGGGGATACGAAACCGATAAACTCATCTTT. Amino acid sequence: CALGDLPGGYETDKLIF.